This T cell receptor beta chain was captured by sequencing in a study of vaccination effects on CD4 cells after COVID-19. About the research overall: Either the BNT162b2 or mRNA-1273 vaccine was given to participants in two doses.

TCRdb keeps only in-frame clones here, not all; method: immunoSEQ multiplex PCR. This table has roughly 41,000 clones, approximately 68% appearing once. The length of the CDR3 is 12 residues. V lost 10 bases to trimming and J lost 3 bases; unmatched junction nucleotides: 3. Looked up from germline, CDR1 is ENHRY and CDR2 is SYGVKD. Study-wide results and caveats: Small numbers of convalescent patients limited the study. It also lacked early post-infection timepoints. Marked clonal contraction of both clone types appeared late after vaccination.

Before any sequencing was done, the ViraFEST assay used viral peptide pools to expand antigen-specific CD4+ T cells. It was after approximately 11 days of culture that CD4+ T cells were isolated. Vaccinated recipients, who were negative for nucleocapsid antibodies, had no history of SARS-CoV-2 infection. Cultures of fewer than 2.5 million PBMC per well contained 8 to 10 IU/ml IL-2 plus 10 ug/ml peptides. This clone appeared a single time. Its antigen remains unknown. The TCR originated in a human donor who received a COVID-19 vaccine. This chain links TRBV10-3 with TRBJ1-5; the match to TRBD1 covers 7 bases. The specimen was CD4+ T cells from PBMCs cultured with HCoV-OC43 spike peptides, collected before COVID-19 vaccination. Subset specified: HCoV-OC43 spike overlapping peptide pool stimulation. The CDR3 here is CATGQFNQPQHF. The CDR3 bases are TGTGCCACGGGACAGTTCAATCAGCCCCAGCATTTT.